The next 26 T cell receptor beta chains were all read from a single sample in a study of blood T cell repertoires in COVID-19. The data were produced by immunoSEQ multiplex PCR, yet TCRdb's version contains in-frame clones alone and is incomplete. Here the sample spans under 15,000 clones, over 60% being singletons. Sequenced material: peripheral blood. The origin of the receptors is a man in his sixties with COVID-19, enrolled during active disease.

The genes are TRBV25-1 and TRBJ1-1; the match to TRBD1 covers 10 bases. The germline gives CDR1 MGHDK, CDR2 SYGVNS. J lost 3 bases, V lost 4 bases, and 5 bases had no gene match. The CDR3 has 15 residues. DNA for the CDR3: TGTGCCAGCAGTGGCCGGGACAGGGGCCACACTGAAGCTTTCTTT. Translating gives CASSGRDRGHTEAFF.

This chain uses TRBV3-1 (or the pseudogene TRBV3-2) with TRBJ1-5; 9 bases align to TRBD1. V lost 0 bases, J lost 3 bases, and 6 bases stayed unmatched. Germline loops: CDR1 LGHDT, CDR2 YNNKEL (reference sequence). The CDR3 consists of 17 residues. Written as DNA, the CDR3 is TGTGCCAGCAGCCAAGATCTACAGGGGGCAAACAATCAGCCCCAGCATTTT. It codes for CASSQDLQGANNQPQHF.

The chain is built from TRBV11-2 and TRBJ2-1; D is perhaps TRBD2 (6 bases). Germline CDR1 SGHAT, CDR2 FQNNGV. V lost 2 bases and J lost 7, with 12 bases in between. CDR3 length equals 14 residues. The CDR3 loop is CASSLRLVSNEQFF. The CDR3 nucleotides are TGTGCCAGCAGCTTAAGACTAGTGTCAAATGAGCAGTTCTTC.

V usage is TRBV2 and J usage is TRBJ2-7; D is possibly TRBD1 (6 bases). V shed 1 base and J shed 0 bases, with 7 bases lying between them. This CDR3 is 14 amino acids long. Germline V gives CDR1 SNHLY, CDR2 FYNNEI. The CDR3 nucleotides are TGTGCCAGCAGTGAAGAACAGGGCTCCTACGAGCAGTACTTC. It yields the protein CASSEEQGSYEQYF.

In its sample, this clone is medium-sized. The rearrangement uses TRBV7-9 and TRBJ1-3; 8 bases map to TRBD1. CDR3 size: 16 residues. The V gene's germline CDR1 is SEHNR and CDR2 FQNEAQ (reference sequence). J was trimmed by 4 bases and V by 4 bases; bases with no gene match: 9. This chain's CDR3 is CASSYGGQGLGNTIYF. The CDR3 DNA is TGTGCCAGCAGCTACGGAGGACAGGGACTAGGAAACACCATATATTTT.

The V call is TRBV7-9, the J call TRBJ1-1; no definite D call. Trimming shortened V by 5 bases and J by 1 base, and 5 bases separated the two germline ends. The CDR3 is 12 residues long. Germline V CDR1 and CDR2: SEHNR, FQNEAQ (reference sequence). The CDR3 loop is CASSTGNTEAFF. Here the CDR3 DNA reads TGTGCCAGCAGCACGGGGAACACTGAAGCTTTCTTT.

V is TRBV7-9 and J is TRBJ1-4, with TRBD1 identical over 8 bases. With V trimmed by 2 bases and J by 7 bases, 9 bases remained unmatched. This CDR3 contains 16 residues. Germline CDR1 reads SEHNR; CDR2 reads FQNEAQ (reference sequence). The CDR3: CASSLSWGQEGEKLFF. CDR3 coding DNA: TGTGCCAGCAGCTTAAGCTGGGGACAGGAGGGTGAAAAACTGTTTTTT.

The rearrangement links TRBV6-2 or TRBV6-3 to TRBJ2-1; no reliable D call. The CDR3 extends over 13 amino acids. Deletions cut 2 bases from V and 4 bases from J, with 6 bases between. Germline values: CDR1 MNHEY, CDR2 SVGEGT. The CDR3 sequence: CASSYLAYNEQFF. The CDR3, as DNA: TGTGCCAGCAGTTACCTCGCGTACAATGAGCAGTTCTTC.

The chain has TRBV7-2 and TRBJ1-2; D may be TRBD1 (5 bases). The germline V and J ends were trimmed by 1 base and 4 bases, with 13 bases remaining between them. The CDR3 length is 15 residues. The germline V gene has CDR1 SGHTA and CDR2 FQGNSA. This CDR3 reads CASSLGGSTIYGYTF. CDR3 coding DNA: TGTGCCAGCAGCTTAGGGGGCAGCACCATCTATGGCTACACCTTC.

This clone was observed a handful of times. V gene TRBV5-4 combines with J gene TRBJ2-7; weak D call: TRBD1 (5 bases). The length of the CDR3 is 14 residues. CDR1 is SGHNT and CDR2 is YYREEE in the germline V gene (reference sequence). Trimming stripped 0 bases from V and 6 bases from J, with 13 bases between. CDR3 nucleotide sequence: TGTGCCAGCAGCTTGGCACTTTCTAGGGGCGAGCAGTACGTC. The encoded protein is CASSLALSRGEQYV.

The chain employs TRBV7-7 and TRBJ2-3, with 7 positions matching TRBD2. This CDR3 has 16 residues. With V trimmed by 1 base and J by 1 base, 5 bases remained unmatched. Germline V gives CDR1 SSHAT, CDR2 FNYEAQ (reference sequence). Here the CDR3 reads CASSLGTSGGTDTQYF. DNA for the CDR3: TGTGCCAGCAGCTTAGGAACGAGCGGGGGCACAGATACGCAGTATTTT.

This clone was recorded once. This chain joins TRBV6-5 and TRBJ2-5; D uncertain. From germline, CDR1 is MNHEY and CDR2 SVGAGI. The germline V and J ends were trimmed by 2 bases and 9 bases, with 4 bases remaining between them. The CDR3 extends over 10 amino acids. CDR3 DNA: TGTGCCAGCAGTTACGCGCCCCAGTACTTC. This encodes CASSYAPQYF.

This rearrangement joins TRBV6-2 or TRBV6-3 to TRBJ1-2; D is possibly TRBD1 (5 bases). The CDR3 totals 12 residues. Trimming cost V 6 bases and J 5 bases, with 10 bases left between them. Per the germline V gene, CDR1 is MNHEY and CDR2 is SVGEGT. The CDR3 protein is CASSQQGYGYTF. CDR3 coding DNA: TGTGCCAGCAGCCAGCAGGGATATGGCTACACCTTC.

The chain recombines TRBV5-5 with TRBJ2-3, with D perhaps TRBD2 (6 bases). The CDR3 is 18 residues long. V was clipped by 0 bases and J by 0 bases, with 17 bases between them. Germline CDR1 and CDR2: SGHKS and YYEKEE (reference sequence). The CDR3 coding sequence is TGTGCCAGCAGCTTGGGACGGGGGTCGGGGACGAGCACAGATACGCAGTATTTT. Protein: CASSLGRGSGTSTDTQYF.

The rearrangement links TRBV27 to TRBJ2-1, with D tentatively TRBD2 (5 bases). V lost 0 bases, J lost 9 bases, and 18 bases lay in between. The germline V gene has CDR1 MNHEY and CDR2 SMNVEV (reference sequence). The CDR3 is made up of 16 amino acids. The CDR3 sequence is CASSLSIGEWYSEQFF. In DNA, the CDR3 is TGTGCCAGCAGTTTATCAATCGGGGAGTGGTACTCTGAGCAGTTCTTC.

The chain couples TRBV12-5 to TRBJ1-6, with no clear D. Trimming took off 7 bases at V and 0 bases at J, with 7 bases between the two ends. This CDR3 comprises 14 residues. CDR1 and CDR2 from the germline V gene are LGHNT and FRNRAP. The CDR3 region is CASALASYNSPLHF. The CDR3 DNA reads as TGTGCTAGTGCACTTGCCTCCTATAATTCACCCCTCCACTTT.

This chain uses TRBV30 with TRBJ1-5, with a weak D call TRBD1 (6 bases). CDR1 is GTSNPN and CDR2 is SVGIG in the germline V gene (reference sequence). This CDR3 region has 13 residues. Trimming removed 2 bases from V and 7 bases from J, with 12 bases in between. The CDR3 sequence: CAWSPGVEQPQHF. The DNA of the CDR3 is TGTGCCTGGAGTCCAGGGGTTGAGCAGCCCCAGCATTTT.

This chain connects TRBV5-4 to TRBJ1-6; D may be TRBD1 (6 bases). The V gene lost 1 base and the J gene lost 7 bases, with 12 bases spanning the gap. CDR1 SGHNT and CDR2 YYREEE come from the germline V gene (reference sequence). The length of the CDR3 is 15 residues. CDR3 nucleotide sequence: TGTGCCAGCAGCTTGTCAGGGGCTAGAAATTCACCCCTCCACTTT. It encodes CASSLSGARNSPLHF.

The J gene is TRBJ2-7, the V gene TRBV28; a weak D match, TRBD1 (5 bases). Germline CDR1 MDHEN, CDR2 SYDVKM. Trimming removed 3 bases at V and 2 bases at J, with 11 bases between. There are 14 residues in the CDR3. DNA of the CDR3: TGTGCCAGCAGTTTTGCGGACACAACCTACGAGCAGTACGTC. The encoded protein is CASSFADTTYEQYV.

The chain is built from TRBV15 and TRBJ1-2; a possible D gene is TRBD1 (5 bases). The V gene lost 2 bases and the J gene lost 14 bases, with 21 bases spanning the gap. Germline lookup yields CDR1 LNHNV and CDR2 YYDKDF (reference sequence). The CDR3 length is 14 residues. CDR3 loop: CATSRSPGLPPVTF. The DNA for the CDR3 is TGTGCCACCAGCAGATCGCCGGGACTCCCTCCGGTAACCTTC.

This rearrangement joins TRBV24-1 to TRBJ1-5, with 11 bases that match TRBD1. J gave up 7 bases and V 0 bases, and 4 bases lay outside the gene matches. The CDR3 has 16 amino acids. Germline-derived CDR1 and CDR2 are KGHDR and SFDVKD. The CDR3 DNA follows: TGTGCCACCAGTGATTTGGGGACAGGGGGAGGGCAGCCCCAGCATTTT. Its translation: CATSDLGTGGGQPQHF.

DNA for the CDR3: TGTGCCAGCAGTTTATTAGACAGATCCGATGGCTACACCTTC. It yields the protein CASSLLDRSDGYTF. The chain employs TRBV28 and TRBJ1-2, with D perhaps TRBD1 (5 bases). Germline assignment: CDR1 MDHEN and CDR2 SYDVKM. Trimming left V 1 base short and J 6 bases short, with 12 bases between. The CDR3 runs 14 residues.

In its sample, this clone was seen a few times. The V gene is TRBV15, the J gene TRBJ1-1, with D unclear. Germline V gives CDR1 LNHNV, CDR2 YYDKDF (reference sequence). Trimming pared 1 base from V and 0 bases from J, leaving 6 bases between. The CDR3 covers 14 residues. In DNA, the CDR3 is TGTGCCACCAGCAGAGGACATCTGAACACTGAAGCTTTCTTT. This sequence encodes CATSRGHLNTEAFF.

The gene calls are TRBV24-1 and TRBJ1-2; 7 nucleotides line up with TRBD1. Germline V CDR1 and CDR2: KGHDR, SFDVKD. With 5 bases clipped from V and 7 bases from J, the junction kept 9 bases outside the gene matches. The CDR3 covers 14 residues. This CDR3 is CATSGDRDNGGYTF. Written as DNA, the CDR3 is TGTGCCACCAGTGGAGACAGGGATAATGGTGGCTACACCTTC.

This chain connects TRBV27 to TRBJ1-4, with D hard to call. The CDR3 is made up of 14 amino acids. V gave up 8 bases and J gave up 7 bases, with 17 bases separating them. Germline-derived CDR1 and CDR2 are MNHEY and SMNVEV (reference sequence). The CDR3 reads CASATWLEGEKLFF. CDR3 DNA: TGTGCCAGCGCTACTTGGCTCGAGGGTGAAAAACTGTTTTTT. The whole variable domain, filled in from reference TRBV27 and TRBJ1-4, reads EAQVTQNPRYLITVTGKKLTVTCSQNMNHEYMSWYRQDPGLGLRQIYYSMNVEVTDKGDVPEGYKVSRKEKRNFPLILESPSPNQTSLYFCASATWLEGEKLFFGSGTQLSVL.

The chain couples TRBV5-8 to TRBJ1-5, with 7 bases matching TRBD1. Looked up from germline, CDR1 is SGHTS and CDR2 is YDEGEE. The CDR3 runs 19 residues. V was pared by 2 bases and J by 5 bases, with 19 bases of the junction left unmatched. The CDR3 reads CASSLRSGQALLRDQPQHF. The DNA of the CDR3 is TGTGCCAGCAGCTTACGTTCAGGACAGGCCCTTTTGCGGGATCAGCCCCAGCATTTT.